The 10 T cell receptor beta chains below were found in one sample sequenced in a study of blood T cells in healthy people across ages. Then a second PCR, running about 6 to 11 cycles, was carried out with a sample-barcoded 5' primer and a J-beta primer mix. TCRdb reprocessed the 5' RACE reads with MiXCR, giving one entry per CDR3 protein. The table has about 1.4 million distinct CDR3 sequences, almost 60% seen once. Sequencing was performed on blood. The receptors here all came from a man aged 18 to 29 in good health.

The chain recombines TRBV6-4 with TRBJ2-1, with D maybe TRBD2 (5 bases). V was clipped by 4 bases and J by 2 bases, with 15 bases between them. The CDR3 has 16 residues. Germline loops: CDR1 MRHNA, CDR2 SNTAGT. The CDR3, as DNA: TGTGCCAGCAGTGTAGCGCCAGTCGGGGCCTACAATGAGCAGTTCTTC. Translating gives CASSVAPVGAYNEQFF.

The genes are TRBV27 and TRBJ2-5; 7 bases are a match to TRBD1. This CDR3 is 13 amino acids long. The junction had 3 bases not matched to a gene; V was cut back by 6 bases and J by 2 bases. Looked up from germline, CDR1 is MNHEY and CDR2 is SMNVEV (reference sequence). The CDR3 DNA sequence: TGTGCCAGCAGGATACAGGGGCAAGAGACCCAGTACTTC. It codes for CASRIQGQETQYF.

The chain joins TRBV14 to TRBJ2-7; D ambiguous. V shed 3 bases and J shed 0 bases, with 9 bases lying between them. The CDR3 totals 14 residues. Germline CDR1 and CDR2: SGHDN and FVKESK. The DNA for the CDR3 is TGTGCCAGCAGCCATGGCATGAGCTCCTACGAGCAGTACTTC. Amino acid sequence: CASSHGMSSYEQYF.

V and J are TRBV11-2 and TRBJ2-4, with D maybe TRBD1 (5 bases). The DNA end is more similar to TRBJ2-7, so the J call may be wrong. CDR3 size: 13 residues. Germline V gives CDR1 SGHAT, CDR2 FQNNGV. The CDR3, as DNA: TGTGCCAGCTTAATGGGGCAGAATTACGAGCAGTACTTC. This gives the protein CASLMGQNYEQYF.

V is TRBV12-3 or TRBV12-4 and J is TRBJ2-3; D may be TRBD1 or TRBD2 (6 bases each). This CDR3 is built from 16 residues. V lost 3 bases and J lost 4, with 17 bases in between. DNA for the CDR3: TGTGCCAGCAGTTTTATCCCGGCAGGGGAGGCAGATACGCAGTATTTT. Translating it yields CASSFIPAGEADTQYF.

The genes are TRBV5-1 and TRBJ2-1; 12 bases line up with TRBD1. Germline-derived CDR1 and CDR2 are SGHRS and YFSETQ. The J segment lost 0 bases and the V segment lost 0 bases, leaving 10 bases of the junction unmatched. The CDR3 extends over 20 amino acids. CDR3 sequence: CASSLVGQGAGQSSYNEQFF. DNA of the CDR3: TGCGCCAGCAGCTTGGTGGGACAGGGGGCTGGTCAAAGCTCCTACAATGAGCAGTTCTTC.

This rearrangement joins TRBV20-1 to TRBJ1-1; D gene unclear. CDR3 length: 12 amino acids. The germline gives CDR1 DFQATT, CDR2 SNEGSKA (reference sequence). V was trimmed by 4 bases and J by 2 bases, leaving 8 bases between them. The CDR3 sequence: CSAMGRNTEAFF. CDR3 DNA sequence: TGCAGTGCTATGGGGAGAAACACTGAAGCTTTCTTT.

The J gene is TRBJ2-5, the V gene TRBV7-8; 9 positions agree with TRBD1. The J call may be faulty, since TRBJ2-7 better matches the DNA end. This CDR3 comprises 15 residues. Germline CDR1 reads SGHVS; CDR2 reads FQNEAQ. The DNA for the CDR3 is TGTGCCAGCAGCAAAGACCGGGACAGGGTAAACGAGCAGTACTTC. Its protein is CASSKDRDRVNEQYF.

V and J are TRBV21-1 and TRBJ2-3; the listed D gene, TRBD2, was not tested against the DNA. TRBV21-1 is flagged as a pseudogene. The CDR3 runs 16 residues. The DNA for the CDR3 is TGTGCCAGTAGCACACGGGAGGGCCATAGCACAGATACGCAGTATTTT. As protein: CASSTREGHSTDTQYF.

A few counts support this clonotype. The gene calls are TRBV5-5 and TRBJ1-2, with 7 bases matching TRBD1. Per the germline V gene, CDR1 is SGHKS and CDR2 is YYEKEE (reference sequence). CDR3 length: 15 amino acids. V was clipped by 2 bases and J by 4 bases; unmatched bases: 8. The CDR3 is CASSFGDRAFYGYTF. The CDR3 DNA reads as TGTGCCAGCAGCTTCGGTGACAGGGCTTTCTATGGCTACACCTTC.